A single sample gave rise to the 24 T cell receptor beta chains below, sequenced in a study of cytomegalovirus exposure and HLA in healthy donors (dated 2017 in TCRdb). Library generation was performed with the immunoSEQ multiplex PCR assay. For the multiplex PCR, a mixture combining 60 forward primers for TCR Vbeta segments and 13 reverse primers for TCR Jbeta segments was used. In its TCRdb copy, this immuneACCESS table keeps in-frame sequences only and misses some clones. Where compared with another copy, unresolved V genes explain less than half of these, and the others have no known cause. A total of a few hundred thousand clones appear in this sample, about 79% of them only once. Of the sample, around 1.8% is held by the ten largest clones. The sample comprised PBMCs. The receptors originated from a man aged 18 to 29 in good health and CMV-seronegative.

On this clone itself: Different DNA sequences within this sample yield the same CDR3. The chain carries TRBV5-4 and TRBJ1-1, with a tentative D call TRBD1 (5 bases). V was cut by 0 bases and J by 3 bases, with 12 bases left in between. Germline loops: CDR1 SGHNT, CDR2 YYREEE (reference sequence). CDR3 length equals 15 residues. CDR3 nucleotide sequence: TGTGCCAGCAGCTTGGGGCAGGGAGGGGACACTGAAGCTTTCTTT. It yields the protein CASSLGQGGDTEAFF.

The rearrangement links TRBV6-6 to TRBJ2-3; D might be TRBD2 (5 bases). Looked up from germline, CDR1 is MNHNY and CDR2 is SVGAGI (reference sequence). CDR3 size: 16 residues. V lost 5 bases and J lost 0, with 15 bases in between. The CDR3 nucleotides are TGTGCCAGCAGTAACGACATGACGGGGAGCACAGATACGCAGTATTTT. Encoded protein: CASSNDMTGSTDTQYF.

The chain carries TRBV29-1 and TRBJ2-3; 14 bases align to TRBD2. After removal of 4 bases from V and 2 bases from J, the junction contained 11 bases not matched to a gene. Germline CDR1 and CDR2: SQVTM and ANQGSEA. The CDR3 consists of 18 residues. The CDR3: CSVASPRTSGGITDTQYF. In DNA form, the CDR3 reads TGCAGCGTTGCTAGTCCCCGGACTAGCGGGGGGATCACAGATACGCAGTATTTT.

This chain joins TRBV19 and TRBJ2-5; TRBD2 is a possible D gene (5 bases). The CDR3 extends over 12 amino acids. Germline V gene data show CDR1 as LNHDA and CDR2 as SQIVND (reference sequence). The V gene lost 7 bases and the J gene lost 5 bases, with 11 bases spanning the gap. The CDR3, as DNA: TGTGCCAGTAAGAAACCGGGGGAGACCCAGTACTTC. This encodes CASKKPGETQYF.

The chain uses TRBV6-5 and TRBJ1-2; a possible D gene is TRBD1 (6 bases). The CDR3 spans 13 residues. Per germline, CDR1 MNHEY and CDR2 SVGAGI. V was trimmed by 6 bases and J by 4 bases, leaving 12 bases between them. The CDR3 region is CASSWTVSYGYTF. Written as DNA, the CDR3 is TGTGCCAGCAGCTGGACAGTATCCTATGGCTACACCTTC.

This clone appeared once. This sequence joins TRBV18 and TRBJ2-4, with a tentative D call TRBD2 (6 bases). The CDR3 has 14 residues. V lost 3 bases to trimming and J lost 3 bases, with 9 bases between them. Germline loops: CDR1 KGHSH, CDR2 LQKENI. The CDR3 loop is CASSPGGVKNIQYF. The CDR3 DNA follows: TGTGCCAGCTCACCCGGGGGAGTCAAAAACATTCAGTACTTC.

The gene calls are TRBV9 and TRBJ1-1; 10 nucleotides line up with TRBD1. CDR3 length equals 16 residues. Trimming at V came to 5 bases and at J to 3 bases, leaving 10 bases not matched to a gene. Germline CDR1 is SGDLS and CDR2 is YYNGEE. CDR3 sequence: CASRRTGGSVDTEAFF. The CDR3 bases are TGTGCCAGCAGGAGGACAGGGGGGTCAGTGGACACTGAAGCTTTCTTT.

The chain carries TRBV11-2 and TRBJ1-1; D not certain. CDR1 and CDR2 from the germline V gene are SGHAT and FQNNGV. V was pared by 6 bases and J by 10 bases, with 21 bases between. This CDR3 region has 14 residues. In DNA form, the CDR3 reads TGTGCCAGCAGTTACGAGCGGGAGTACACGGGAGCTTTCTTT. Encoded protein: CASSYEREYTGAFF.

The chain carries TRBV19 and TRBJ2-3; D remains unclear. CDR1 is LNHDA and CDR2 is SQIVND in the germline V gene (reference sequence). The length of the CDR3 is 14 residues. Trimming took off 7 bases at V and 3 bases at J, with 14 bases between the two ends. CDR3 amino acids: CASKTPTETDTQYF. The CDR3 DNA follows: TGTGCCAGTAAAACACCGACGGAGACAGATACGCAGTATTTT.

The genes are TRBV5-1 and TRBJ2-5; 15 nucleotides line up with TRBD2. Germline values: CDR1 SGHRS, CDR2 YFSETQ. Trimming cost V 4 bases and J 5 bases; bases outside gene matches: 9. This CDR3 is 17 amino acids long. The CDR3 here is CASSPRTSGGAWETQYF. The CDR3 DNA sequence: TGCGCCAGCAGCCCAAGGACTAGCGGGGGGGCCTGGGAGACCCAGTACTTC.

This clone came up a few times. The chain links TRBV6-6 to TRBJ2-4, with D tentatively TRBD2 (6 bases). Germline V gene lookup returns CDR1 MNHNY and CDR2 SVGAGI (reference sequence). The ends were cut back, 3 bases at V and 1 base at J, with 10 bases in the middle. CDR3 length equals 15 residues. The CDR3: CASSYGGVAKNIQYF. The CDR3 nucleotides read TGTGCCAGCAGTTATGGCGGGGTGGCCAAAAACATTCAGTACTTC.

The gene calls are TRBV28 and TRBJ1-5; D is uncertain. The CDR3 is made up of 18 amino acids. Germline CDR1 and CDR2: MDHEN and SYDVKM. V was cut by 2 bases and J by 5 bases, with 22 bases left in between. The CDR3 is CASSLGSPGTSQYQPQHF. The CDR3 nucleotides are TGTGCCAGCAGTTTAGGATCCCCGGGTACGAGTCAGTATCAGCCCCAGCATTTT.

The gene calls are TRBV27 and TRBJ1-5, with D maybe TRBD1 (6 bases). This CDR3 spans 16 amino acids. Germline lookup yields CDR1 MNHEY and CDR2 SMNVEV (reference sequence). Trimming removed 7 bases from V and 5 bases from J, with 21 bases in between. This chain's CDR3 is CASTAQSGQIHQPQHF. In DNA, the CDR3 is TGTGCCAGCACCGCCCAATCAGGACAGATTCATCAGCCCCAGCATTTT.

The J gene is TRBJ1-1, the V gene TRBV4-3; no firm D call. Germline V CDR1 and CDR2: LGHNA, YSLEER. With 0 bases removed from V and 7 bases from J, the gap between germline ends came to 9 bases. The CDR3 has 13 residues. The CDR3 DNA reads as TGCGCCAGCAGCCAAGATAGAGGGAGTGAAGCTTTCTTT. Its translation is CASSQDRGSEAFF.

The chain employs TRBV6-6 and TRBJ2-7; 9 bases are a match to TRBD1. V was pared by 8 bases and J by 6 bases, with 5 bases of the junction left unmatched. Germline V gives CDR1 MNHNY, CDR2 SVGAGI (reference sequence). The length of the CDR3 is 12 residues. CDR3 nucleotides: TGTGCCAGCCTGGACAGGGGAGGCGAGCAGTACTTC. Protein: CASLDRGGEQYF.

As regards this clone: Mismatch with germline at one junction end may stem from a read error. The CDR3 spells CASSSSGGEQFF. CDR3 DNA sequence: TGTGCTAGCAGCTCGAGTGGCGGTGAGCAGTTCTTC. The chain uses TRBV7-7 and TRBJ2-1; the D is unclear. The CDR3 runs 12 residues. From germline, CDR1 is SSHAT and CDR2 FNYEAQ (reference sequence).

This chain's CDR3 is CAWTSGQGRDEQYF. The CDR3 DNA sequence: TGTGCCTGGACCTCCGGACAGGGGCGCGACGAGCAGTACTTC. The chain uses TRBV30 and TRBJ2-7, with 9 bases aligning to TRBD1. The CDR3 has 14 amino acids. The ends lost 4 bases at V and 5 bases at J; junction bases unmatched: 9. From germline, CDR1 is GTSNPN and CDR2 SVGIG (reference sequence).

This clone showed up just once. This rearrangement joins TRBV7-8 to TRBJ1-1; D might be TRBD1 (6 bases). CDR1 and CDR2 (germline): SGHVS, FQNEAQ. Between the trimmed V and J ends, which lost 5 bases and 4 bases, there was a span of 17 bases. The CDR3 spans 15 residues. Here the CDR3 DNA reads TGTGCCAGCAGCCGGTACAGGGACCGGGGCACTGAAGCTTTCTTT. It yields the protein CASSRYRDRGTEAFF.

CDR3 amino acids: CAWKTSFGISEQYF. The CDR3 DNA sequence: TGTGCCTGGAAAACTAGCTTCGGGATTTCCGAGCAGTACTTC. The V call is TRBV30, the J call TRBJ2-7, with a weak D call TRBD2 (6 bases). The CDR3 is 14 residues long. Germline-derived CDR1 and CDR2 are GTSNPN and SVGIG (reference sequence). The V end was cut by 4 bases, the J end by 6 bases, with 19 bases between.

This chain joins TRBV6-1 and TRBJ2-7; 7 positions match TRBD1. There are 14 residues in the CDR3. V lost 5 bases to trimming and J lost 3 bases; unmatched junction nucleotides: 7. Germline assignment: CDR1 MNHNS and CDR2 SASEGT. CDR3 residues: CASSNRGPGYEQYF. CDR3 nucleotide sequence: TGTGCCAGCAGTAACAGGGGTCCGGGCTACGAGCAGTACTTC.

This chain links TRBV30 with TRBJ1-5; no clear D gene. Deletions cut 2 bases from V and 3 bases from J, with 11 bases between. The CDR3 totals 14 residues. Germline CDR1 reads GTSNPN; CDR2 reads SVGIG (reference sequence). The CDR3, as DNA: TGTGCCTGGAGTTGGGGAGACATCAATCAGCCCCAGCATTTT. Translated, it gives CAWSWGDINQPQHF.

This clone came up once. V is TRBV2 and J is TRBJ2-2, with D possibly TRBD2 on 6 matching bases. The CDR3 covers 14 residues. The V gene's germline CDR1 is SNHLY and CDR2 FYNNEI. Trimming stripped 6 bases from V and 8 bases from J, with 16 bases between. Here the CDR3 DNA reads TGTGCCAGCAGAGAGGACTATACCAGGGGGGAGCTGTTTTTT. Its protein is CASREDYTRGELFF.

This clone was counted a few times. This chain joins TRBV6-1 and TRBJ1-2, with TRBD1 matching 7 bases. Losses at the gene ends were 3 bases for V and 5 bases for J; bases not matched to a gene: 6. CDR3 length equals 14 residues. Germline loops: CDR1 MNHNS, CDR2 SASEGT. The CDR3 DNA sequence: TGTGCCAGCAGTGACCAGGGGGGTCTTTATGGCTACACCTTC. It yields the protein CASSDQGGLYGYTF.

The rearrangement joins TRBV18 to TRBJ2-3; tentative D call: TRBD2 (5 bases). The V and J ends lost 5 bases and 0 bases respectively, with 12 bases between them. Germline V lookup: CDR1 KGHSH, CDR2 LQKENI. The CDR3 loop spans 15 amino acids. The CDR3 is CASSSQTGSTDTQYF. For the CDR3, the DNA is TGTGCCAGCTCATCTCAGACGGGAAGCACAGATACGCAGTATTTT.